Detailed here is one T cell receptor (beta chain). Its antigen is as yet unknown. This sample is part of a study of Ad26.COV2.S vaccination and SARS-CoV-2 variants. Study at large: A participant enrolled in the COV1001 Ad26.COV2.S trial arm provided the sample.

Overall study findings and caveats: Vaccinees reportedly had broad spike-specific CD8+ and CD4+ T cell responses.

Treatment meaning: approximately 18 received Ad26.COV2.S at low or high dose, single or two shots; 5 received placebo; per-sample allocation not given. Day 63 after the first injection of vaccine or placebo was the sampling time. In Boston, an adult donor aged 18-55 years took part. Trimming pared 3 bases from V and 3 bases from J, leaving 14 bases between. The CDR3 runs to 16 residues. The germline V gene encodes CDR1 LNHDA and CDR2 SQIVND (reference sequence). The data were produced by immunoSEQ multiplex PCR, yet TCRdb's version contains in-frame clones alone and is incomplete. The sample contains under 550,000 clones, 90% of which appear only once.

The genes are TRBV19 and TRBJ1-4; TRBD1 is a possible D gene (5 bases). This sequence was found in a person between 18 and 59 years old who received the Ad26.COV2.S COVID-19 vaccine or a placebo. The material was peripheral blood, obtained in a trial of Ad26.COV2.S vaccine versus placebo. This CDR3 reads CASSIRGSVANEKLFF. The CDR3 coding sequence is TGTGCCAGTAGTATCCGGGGGTCCGTGGCTAATGAAAAACTGTTTTTT.